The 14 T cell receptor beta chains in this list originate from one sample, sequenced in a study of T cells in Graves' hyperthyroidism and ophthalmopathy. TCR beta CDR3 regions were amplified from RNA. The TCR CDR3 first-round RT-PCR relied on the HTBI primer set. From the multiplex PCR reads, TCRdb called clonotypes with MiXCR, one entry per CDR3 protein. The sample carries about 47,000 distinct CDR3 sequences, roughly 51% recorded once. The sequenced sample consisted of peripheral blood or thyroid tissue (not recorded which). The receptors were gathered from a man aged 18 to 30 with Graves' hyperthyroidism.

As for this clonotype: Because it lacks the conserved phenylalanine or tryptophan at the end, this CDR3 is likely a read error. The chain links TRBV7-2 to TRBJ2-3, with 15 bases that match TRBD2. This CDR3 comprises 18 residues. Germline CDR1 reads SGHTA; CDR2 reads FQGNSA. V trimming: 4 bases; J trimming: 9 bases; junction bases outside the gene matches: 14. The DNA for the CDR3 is TGTGCCAGCAGCTCACGTCGGACGGGACTAGCGGGAGGAGAAACGCAGTATTCT. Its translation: CASSSRRTGLAGGETQYS.

CDR3 in DNA: TGCAGTGCCACTAGCGGGAGGGAGACCCAGTACTTC. Encoded protein: CSATSGRETQYF. This sequence joins TRBV20-1 and TRBJ2-5; 12 bases map to TRBD2. The germline gives CDR1 DFQATT, CDR2 SNEGSKA (reference sequence). V shed 6 bases, J shed 5 bases, and the junction held 1 base outside the gene matches. This CDR3 has 12 residues.

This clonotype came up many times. CDR3 coding DNA: TGTGCCAGCAGCTTAGCAGGGAGGGGGCTCGCTAACTATGGCTACACCTTC. Its protein is CASSLAGRGLANYGYTF. This chain joins TRBV7-2 and TRBJ1-2; TRBD1 agrees at 7 bases. Germline CDR1 and CDR2: SGHTA and FQGNSA. V dropped 0 bases and J dropped 0; count of bases not matched to a gene: 7. The CDR3 covers 17 residues.

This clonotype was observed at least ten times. The CDR3 is CAWSTRDRGYYEQYF. CDR3 nucleotide sequence: TGTGCCTGGAGTACCCGGGACAGGGGGTACTACGAGCAGTACTTC. The chain joins TRBV30 to TRBJ2-7; 11 bases agree with TRBD1. Unmatched junction bases numbered 6, after V lost 2 bases and J lost 3 bases. Germline assignment: CDR1 GTSNPN and CDR2 SVGIG (reference sequence). The CDR3 extends over 15 amino acids.

The CDR3 loop reads CASSSQDGSAGSPLHF. CDR3 coding DNA: TGTGCCAGTAGTTCACAGGACGGATCGGCAGGATCACCCCTCCACTTT. This rearrangement joins TRBV19 to TRBJ1-6; D might be TRBD1 (5 bases). The CDR3 covers 16 residues. The germline V gene encodes CDR1 LNHDA and CDR2 SQIVND (reference sequence). V was clipped by 5 bases and J by 10 bases, with 21 bases between them.

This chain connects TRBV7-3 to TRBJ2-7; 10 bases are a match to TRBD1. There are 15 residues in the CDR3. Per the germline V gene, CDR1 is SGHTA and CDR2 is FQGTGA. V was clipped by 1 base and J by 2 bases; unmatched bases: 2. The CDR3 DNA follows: TGTGCCAGCAGCTTAAGCGACAGGGGGCCCTACGAGCAGTACTTC. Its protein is CASSLSDRGPYEQYF.

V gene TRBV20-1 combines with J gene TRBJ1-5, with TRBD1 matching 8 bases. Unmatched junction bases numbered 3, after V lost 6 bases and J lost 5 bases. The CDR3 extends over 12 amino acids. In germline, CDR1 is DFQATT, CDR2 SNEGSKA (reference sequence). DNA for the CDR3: TGCAGTGCGAAACAGGGGGATCAGCCCCAGCATTTT. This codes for CSAKQGDQPQHF.

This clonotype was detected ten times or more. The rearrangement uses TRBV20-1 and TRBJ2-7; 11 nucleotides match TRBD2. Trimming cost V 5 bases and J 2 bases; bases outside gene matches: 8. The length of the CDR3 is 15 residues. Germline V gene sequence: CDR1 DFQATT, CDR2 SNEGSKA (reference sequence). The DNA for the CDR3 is TGCAGTGCTCTAAGCTATAGCGGGAGGGCCTACGAGCAGTACTTC. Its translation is CSALSYSGRAYEQYF.

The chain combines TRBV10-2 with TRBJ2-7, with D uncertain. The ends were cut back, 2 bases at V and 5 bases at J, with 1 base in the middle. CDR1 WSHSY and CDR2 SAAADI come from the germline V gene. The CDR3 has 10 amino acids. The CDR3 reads CASSEDEQYF. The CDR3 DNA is TGCGCCAGCAGTGAGGACGAGCAGTACTTC.

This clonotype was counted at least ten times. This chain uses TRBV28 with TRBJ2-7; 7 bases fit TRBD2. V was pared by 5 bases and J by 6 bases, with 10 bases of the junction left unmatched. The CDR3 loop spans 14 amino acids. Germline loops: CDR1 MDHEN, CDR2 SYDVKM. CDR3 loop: CASSRFSGSGEQYF. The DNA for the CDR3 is TGTGCCAGCAGTCGGTTTAGCGGGTCCGGCGAGCAGTACTTC.

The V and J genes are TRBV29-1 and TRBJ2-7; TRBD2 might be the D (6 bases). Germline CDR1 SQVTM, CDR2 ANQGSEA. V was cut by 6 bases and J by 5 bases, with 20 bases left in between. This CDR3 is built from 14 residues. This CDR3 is CSVRPGWREDEQYF. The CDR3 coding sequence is TGCAGCGTGAGGCCAGGGTGGCGGGAAGACGAGCAGTACTTC.

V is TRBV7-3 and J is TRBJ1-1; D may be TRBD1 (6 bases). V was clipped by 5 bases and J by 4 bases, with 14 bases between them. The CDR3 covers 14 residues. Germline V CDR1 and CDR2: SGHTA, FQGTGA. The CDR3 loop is CASSPGAGSTEAFF. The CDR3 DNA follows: TGTGCCAGCAGCCCAGGGGCAGGGAGCACTGAAGCTTTCTTT.

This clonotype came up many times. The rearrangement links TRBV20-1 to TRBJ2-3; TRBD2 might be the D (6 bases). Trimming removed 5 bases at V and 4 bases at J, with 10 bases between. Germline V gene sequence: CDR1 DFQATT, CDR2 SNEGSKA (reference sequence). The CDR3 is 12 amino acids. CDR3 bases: TGCAGTGCTGATGGGGGGTCAGATACGCAGTATTTT. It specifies CSADGGSDTQYF.

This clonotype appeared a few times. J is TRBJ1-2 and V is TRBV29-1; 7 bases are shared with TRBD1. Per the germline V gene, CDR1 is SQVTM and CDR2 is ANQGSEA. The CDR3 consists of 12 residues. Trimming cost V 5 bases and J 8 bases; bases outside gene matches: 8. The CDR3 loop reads CSVQGGIGGYTF. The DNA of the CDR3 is TGCAGCGTTCAGGGGGGGATAGGGGGCTACACCTTC.